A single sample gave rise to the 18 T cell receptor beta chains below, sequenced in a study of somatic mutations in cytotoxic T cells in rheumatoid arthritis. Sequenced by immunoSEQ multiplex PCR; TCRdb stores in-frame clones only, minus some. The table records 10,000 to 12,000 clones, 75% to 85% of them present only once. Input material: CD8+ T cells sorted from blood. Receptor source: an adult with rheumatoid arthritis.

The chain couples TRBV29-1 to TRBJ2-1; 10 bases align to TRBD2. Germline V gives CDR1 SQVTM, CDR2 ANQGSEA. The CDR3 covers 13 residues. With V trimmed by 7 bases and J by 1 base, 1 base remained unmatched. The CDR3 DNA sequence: TGCAGCGATAGCGGGGGGTCCTACAATGAGCAGTTCTTC. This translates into CSDSGGSYNEQFF.

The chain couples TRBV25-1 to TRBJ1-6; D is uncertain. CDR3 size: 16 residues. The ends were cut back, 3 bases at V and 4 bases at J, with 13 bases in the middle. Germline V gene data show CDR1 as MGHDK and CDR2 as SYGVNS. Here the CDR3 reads CASSDTMEGYNSPLHF. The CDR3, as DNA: TGTGCCAGCAGTGATACCATGGAGGGTTATAATTCACCCCTCCACTTT.

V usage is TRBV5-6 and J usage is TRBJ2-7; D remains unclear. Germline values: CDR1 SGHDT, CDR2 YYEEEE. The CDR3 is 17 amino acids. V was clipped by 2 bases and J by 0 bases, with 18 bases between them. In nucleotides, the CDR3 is TGTGCCAGCAGCTTCCGGGCTACCCCTTGGCTCTCCTACGAGCAGTACTTC. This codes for CASSFRATPWLSYEQYF.

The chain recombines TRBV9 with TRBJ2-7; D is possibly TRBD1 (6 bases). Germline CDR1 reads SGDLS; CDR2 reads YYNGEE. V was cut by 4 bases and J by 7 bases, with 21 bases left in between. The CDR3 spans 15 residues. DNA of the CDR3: TGTGCCAGCAGCCCCCAGTCCCTTCCTACAGGGGAGCAGTACTTC. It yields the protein CASSPQSLPTGEQYF.

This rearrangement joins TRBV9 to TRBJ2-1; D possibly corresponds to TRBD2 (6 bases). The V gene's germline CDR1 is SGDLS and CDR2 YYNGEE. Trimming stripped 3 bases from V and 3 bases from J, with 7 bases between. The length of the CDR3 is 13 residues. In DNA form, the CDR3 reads TGTGCCAGCAGCGGGGGGGACTACAATGAGCAGTTCTTC. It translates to CASSGGDYNEQFF. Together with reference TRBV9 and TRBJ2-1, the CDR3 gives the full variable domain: DSGVTQTPKHLITATGQRVTLRCSPRSGDLSVYWYQQSLDQGLQFLIQYYNGEERAKGNILERFSAQQFPDLHSELNLSSLELGDSALYFCASSGGDYNEQFFGPGTRLTVL.

CDR3 sequence: CASSLWVLRQTGYGYTF. The DNA for the CDR3 is TGTGCCAGCAGCTTGTGGGTATTAAGGCAGACCGGCTATGGCTACACCTTC. The gene calls are TRBV5-6 and TRBJ1-2; D is uncertain. The CDR3 totals 17 residues. Trimming stripped 1 base from V and 4 bases from J, with 20 bases between. Germline values: CDR1 SGHDT, CDR2 YYEEEE.

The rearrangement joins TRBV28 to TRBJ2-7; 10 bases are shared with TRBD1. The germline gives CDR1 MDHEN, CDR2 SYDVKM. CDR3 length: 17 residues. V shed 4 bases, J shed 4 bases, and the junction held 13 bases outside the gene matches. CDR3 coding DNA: TGTGCCAGCAGTTACCTGCCCGGGACAGGGGTATCGTACGAGCAGTACTTC. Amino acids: CASSYLPGTGVSYEQYF. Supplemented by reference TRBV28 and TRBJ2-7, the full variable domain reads DVKVTQSSRYLVKRTGEKVFLECVQDMDHENMFWYRQDPGLGLRLIYFSYDVKMKEKGDIPEGYSVSREKKERFSLILESASTNQTSMYLCASSYLPGTGVSYEQYFGPGTRLTVT.

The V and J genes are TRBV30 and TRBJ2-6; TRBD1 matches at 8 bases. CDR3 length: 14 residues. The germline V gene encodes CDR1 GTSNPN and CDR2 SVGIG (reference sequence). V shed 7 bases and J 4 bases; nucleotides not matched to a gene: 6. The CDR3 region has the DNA TGTGCCTCCCAGGGGGCGGGCGGGGCCAACGTCCTGACTTTC. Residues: CASQGAGGANVLTF.

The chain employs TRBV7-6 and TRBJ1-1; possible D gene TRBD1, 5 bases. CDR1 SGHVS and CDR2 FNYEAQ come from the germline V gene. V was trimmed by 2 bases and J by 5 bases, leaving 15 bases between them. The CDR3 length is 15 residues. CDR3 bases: TGTGCCAGCAGCTTATCGGCCACAGGAGGAACTGAAGCTTTCTTT. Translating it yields CASSLSATGGTEAFF.

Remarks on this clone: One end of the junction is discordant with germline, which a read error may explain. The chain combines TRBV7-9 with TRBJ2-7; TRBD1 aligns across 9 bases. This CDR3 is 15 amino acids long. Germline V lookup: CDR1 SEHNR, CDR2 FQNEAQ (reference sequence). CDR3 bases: TGTGCCAGCAGCATTCCGGGACAGGGCTCCGACGAGCAGTACTTC. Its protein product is CASSIPGQGSDEQYF.

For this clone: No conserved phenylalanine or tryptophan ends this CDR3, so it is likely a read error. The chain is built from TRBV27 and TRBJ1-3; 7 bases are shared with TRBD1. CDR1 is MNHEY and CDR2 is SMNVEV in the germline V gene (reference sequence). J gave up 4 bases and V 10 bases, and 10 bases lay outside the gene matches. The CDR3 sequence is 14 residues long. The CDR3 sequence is CATKTGALGNTIYL. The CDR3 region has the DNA TGTGCCACCAAAACAGGGGCGCTCGGAAACACCATATATCTT.

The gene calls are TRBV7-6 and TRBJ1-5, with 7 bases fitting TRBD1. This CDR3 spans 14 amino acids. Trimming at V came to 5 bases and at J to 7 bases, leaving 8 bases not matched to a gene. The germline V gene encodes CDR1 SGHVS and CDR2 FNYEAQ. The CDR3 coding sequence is TGTGCCAGCAGCCAATTAGGGGGCGGACAGCCCCAGCATTTT. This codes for CASSQLGGGQPQHF. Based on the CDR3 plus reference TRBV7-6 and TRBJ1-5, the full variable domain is GAGVSQSPRYKVTKRGQDVALRCDPISGHVSLYWYRQALGQGPEFLTYFNYEAQQDKSGLPNDRFSAERPEGSISTLTIQRTEQRDSAMYRCASSQLGGGQPQHFGDGTRLSIL.

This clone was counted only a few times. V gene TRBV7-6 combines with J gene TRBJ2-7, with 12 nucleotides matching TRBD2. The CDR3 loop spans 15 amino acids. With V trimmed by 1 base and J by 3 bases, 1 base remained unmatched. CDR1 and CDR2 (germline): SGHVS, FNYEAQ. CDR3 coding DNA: TGTGCCAGCAGCTTAGGACTAGCGGGGGTCTACGAGCAGTACTTC. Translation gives CASSLGLAGVYEQYF. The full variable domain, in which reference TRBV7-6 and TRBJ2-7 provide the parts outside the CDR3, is GAGVSQSPRYKVTKRGQDVALRCDPISGHVSLYWYRQALGQGPEFLTYFNYEAQQDKSGLPNDRFSAERPEGSISTLTIQRTEQRDSAMYRCASSLGLAGVYEQYFGPGTRLTVT.

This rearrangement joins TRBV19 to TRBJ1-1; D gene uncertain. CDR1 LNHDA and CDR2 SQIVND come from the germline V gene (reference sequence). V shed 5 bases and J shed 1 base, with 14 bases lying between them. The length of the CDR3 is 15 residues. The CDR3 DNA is TGTGCCAGTAGTCCCTACGGGAGCCGGAACACTGAAGCTTTCTTT. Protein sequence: CASSPYGSRNTEAFF. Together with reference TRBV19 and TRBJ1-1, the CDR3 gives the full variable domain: DGGITQSPKYLFRKEGQNVTLSCEQNLNHDAMYWYRQDPGQGLRLIYYSQIVNDFQKGDIAEGYSVSREKKESFPLTVTSAQKNPTAFYLCASSPYGSRNTEAFFGQGTRLTVV.

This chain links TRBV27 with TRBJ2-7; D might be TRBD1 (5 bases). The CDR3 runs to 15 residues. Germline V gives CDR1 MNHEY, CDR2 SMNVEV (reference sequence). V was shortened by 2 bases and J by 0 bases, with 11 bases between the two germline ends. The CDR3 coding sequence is TGTGCCAGCAGTTTAGGTGGGGCCAACTCCTACGAGCAGTACTTC. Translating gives CASSLGGANSYEQYF.

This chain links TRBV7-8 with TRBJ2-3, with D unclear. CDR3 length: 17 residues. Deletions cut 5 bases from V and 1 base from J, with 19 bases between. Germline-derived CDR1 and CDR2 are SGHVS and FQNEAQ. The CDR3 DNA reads TGTGCCAGCAGCGTTCAACAGCTTGTTATGGGCACAGATACGCAGTATTTT. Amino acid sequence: CASSVQQLVMGTDTQYF.

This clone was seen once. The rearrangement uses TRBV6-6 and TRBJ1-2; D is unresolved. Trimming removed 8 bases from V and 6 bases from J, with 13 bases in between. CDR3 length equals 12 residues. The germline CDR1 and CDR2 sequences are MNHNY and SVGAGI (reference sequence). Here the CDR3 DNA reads TGTGCCAGCCAGACCCTACCCGATGGCTACACCTTC. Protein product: CASQTLPDGYTF.

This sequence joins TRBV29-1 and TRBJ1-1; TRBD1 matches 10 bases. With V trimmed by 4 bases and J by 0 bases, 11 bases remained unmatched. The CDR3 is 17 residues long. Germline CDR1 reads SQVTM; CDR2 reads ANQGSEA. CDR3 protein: CSVGGTGQGIMNTEAFF. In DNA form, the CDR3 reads TGCAGCGTTGGGGGGACGGGACAGGGGATCATGAACACTGAAGCTTTCTTT.